The 12 T cell receptor beta chains presented below share a single source sample, sequenced in a study of blood T cell repertoires in COVID-19. Generated by immunoSEQ multiplex PCR, the TCRdb table keeps only in-frame clones and is missing some. The profile shows roughly 190,000 clones, around 79% of them singletons. The material sequenced was peripheral blood. The receptors shown here come from a woman in her forties or fifties with acute or convalescent COVID-19.

V gene TRBV19 combines with J gene TRBJ1-5, with 11 bases that match TRBD1. CDR3 size: 14 residues. Germline V lookup: CDR1 LNHDA, CDR2 SQIVND (reference sequence). J lost 6 bases, V lost 5 bases, and 3 bases had no gene match. CDR3: CASSGTGGTQPQHF. The CDR3 nucleotides are TGTGCCAGTAGTGGGACAGGGGGGACTCAGCCCCAGCATTTT.

The rearrangement uses TRBV10-2 and TRBJ1-2; tentative D call: TRBD1 (5 bases). The length of the CDR3 is 13 residues. The V and J ends lost 8 bases and 6 bases respectively, with 16 bases between them. The V gene's germline CDR1 is WSHSY and CDR2 SAAADI. CDR3: CASGYRGPDGYTF. In DNA, the CDR3 is TGCGCCAGCGGGTATAGGGGTCCGGATGGCTACACCTTC.

The rearrangement joins TRBV6-5 to TRBJ1-4; 7 bases line up with TRBD1. Germline trimming cut 1 base from V and 5 bases from J; bases unmatched to any gene: 7. Germline values: CDR1 MNHEY, CDR2 SVGAGI. The CDR3 is made up of 16 amino acids. In nucleotides, the CDR3 is TGTGCCAGCAGTTACTTATCCGGGACAGAAAATGAAAAACTGTTTTTT. Amino acids: CASSYLSGTENEKLFF.

V and J are TRBV28 and TRBJ2-7, with D possibly matching TRBD1 (5 bases). In germline, CDR1 is MDHEN, CDR2 SYDVKM. V dropped 5 bases and J dropped 3 bases, with 14 bases sitting between them. There are 14 residues in the CDR3. The CDR3 loop reads CASSERSGIYEQYF. The CDR3 DNA is TGTGCCAGCAGTGAACGCTCAGGGATCTACGAGCAGTACTTC.

The V call is TRBV2, the J call TRBJ1-1; D remains ambiguous. Germline assignment: CDR1 SNHLY and CDR2 FYNNEI. There are 13 residues in the CDR3. V gave up 4 bases and J gave up 3 bases, with 9 bases separating them. CDR3 in DNA: TGTGCCAGCAGTGGGCTGCGGGACACTGAAGCTTTCTTT. Translation gives CASSGLRDTEAFF. Based on the CDR3 plus reference TRBV2 and TRBJ1-1, the full variable domain is EPEVTQTPSHQVTQMGQEVILRCVPISNHLYFYWYRQILGQKVEFLVSFYNNEISEKSEIFDDQFSVERPDGSNFTLKIRSTKLEDSAMYFCASSGLRDTEAFFGQGTRLTVV.

This clone was detected a few times. V gene TRBV9 combines with J gene TRBJ2-7; the match to TRBD1 covers 10 bases. Germline V CDR1 and CDR2: SGDLS, YYNGEE. V lost 0 bases and J lost 3; bases outside the gene matches: 6. This CDR3 comprises 16 residues. As DNA, the CDR3 is TGTGCCAGCAGCGTAGCTATGGGACAGGGGTTCTACGAGCAGTACTTC. It is translated as CASSVAMGQGFYEQYF.

The CDR3, as DNA: TGCAGCGTCCGCGGGCAGGCCAACACTGAAGCTTTCTTT. Its protein product is CSVRGQANTEAFF. This chain joins TRBV29-1 and TRBJ1-1, with no clear D. Between the trimmed V and J ends, which lost 6 bases and 2 bases, there was a span of 13 bases. The germline V gene has CDR1 SQVTM and CDR2 ANQGSEA. This CDR3 comprises 13 residues.

This clone was picked up one time. The V gene is TRBV19, the J gene TRBJ2-2, with 8 bases identical to TRBD1. The trim removed 7 bases at V and 4 bases at J, leaving 8 bases unmatched. Germline assignment: CDR1 LNHDA and CDR2 SQIVND (reference sequence). This CDR3 has 15 amino acids. The CDR3 reads CASTKRTGTTGELFF. CDR3 sequence (DNA): TGTGCCAGTACCAAACGGACAGGGACCACCGGGGAGCTGTTTTTT.

This chain connects TRBV21-1 to TRBJ2-7; TRBD2 is the table's D call, not checked against the DNA. TRBV21-1 has pseudogene status. This CDR3 is 15 amino acids long. This CDR3 reads CASISYSGSRHEQYF. CDR3 nucleotide sequence: TGTGCCAGCATTTCTTATAGCGGGAGCCGACACGAGCAGTACTTC.

The J gene is TRBJ2-5, the V gene TRBV5-8; D possibly corresponds to TRBD2 (5 bases). The CDR3 consists of 15 residues. Germline assignment: CDR1 SGHTS and CDR2 YDEGEE. V was shortened by 4 bases and J by 0 bases, with 13 bases between the two germline ends. This CDR3 reads CASSQTTPYQETQYF. DNA for the CDR3: TGTGCCAGCAGCCAGACTACACCGTACCAAGAGACCCAGTACTTC.

This chain joins TRBV24-1 and TRBJ1-2; the D is unclear. V dropped 1 base and J dropped 3 bases, with 14 bases sitting between them. This CDR3 comprises 16 residues. The V gene's germline CDR1 is KGHDR and CDR2 SFDVKD. The chain's CDR3 is CATSDFPLKEDYGYTF. As DNA, the CDR3 is TGTGCCACCAGTGATTTCCCCTTGAAGGAGGACTATGGCTACACCTTC.

In this sample, this clone turned up a few times. The chain has TRBV19 and TRBJ1-5; D ambiguous. The length of the CDR3 is 13 residues. From germline, CDR1 is LNHDA and CDR2 SQIVND (reference sequence). V was trimmed by 0 bases and J by 7 bases, leaving 7 bases between them. CDR3 nucleotides: TGTGCCAGTAGTATAGAATGGAGGCAGCCCCAGCATTTT. Protein: CASSIEWRQPQHF. The variable domain in full, with the rest retrieved from reference TRBV19 and TRBJ1-5, is DGGITQSPKYLFRKEGQNVTLSCEQNLNHDAMYWYRQDPGQGLRLIYYSQIVNDFQKGDIAEGYSVSREKKESFPLTVTSAQKNPTAFYLCASSIEWRQPQHFGDGTRLSIL.